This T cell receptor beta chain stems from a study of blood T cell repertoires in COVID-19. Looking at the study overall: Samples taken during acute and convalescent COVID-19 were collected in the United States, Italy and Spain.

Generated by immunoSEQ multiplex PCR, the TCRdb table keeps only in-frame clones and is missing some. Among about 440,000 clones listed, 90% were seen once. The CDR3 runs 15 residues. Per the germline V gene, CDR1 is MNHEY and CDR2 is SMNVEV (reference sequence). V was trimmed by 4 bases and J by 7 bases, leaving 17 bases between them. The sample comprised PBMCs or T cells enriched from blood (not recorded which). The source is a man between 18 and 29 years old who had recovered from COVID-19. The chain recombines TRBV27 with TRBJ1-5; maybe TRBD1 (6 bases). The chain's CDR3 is CASSWGGINYQPQHF. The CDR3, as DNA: TGTGCCAGCAGTTGGGGGGGCATCAACTACCAGCCCCAGCATTTT.